This record concerns one TCR beta chain sequence. Starting from 450 to 550 ng of total RNA, TCR libraries were made with linear amplification. TCRdb itself ran the reads through MiXCR, one entry per CDR3 protein. The repertoire has around 200,000 distinct CDR3 sequences, over 60% of them found once; the top ten carry 2% to 2.5%. The data are from a study of healthy donors' naive CD4 and CD8 T cells. From germline, CDR1 is MNHEY and CDR2 SVGAGI. V lost 2 bases, J lost 9 bases, and 14 bases lay in between. This CDR3 region has 14 residues. The sequenced sample consisted of naive CD4+ and CD8+ T cells sorted from blood, pooled from several donors. The chain links TRBV6-5 to TRBJ1-5, with D unclear. The source is a pool of human donors in good health; the sample pools cells from several healthy donors. CDR3 sequence reads: CASSYTGEQWPQHF. CDR3 DNA sequence: TGTGCCAGCAGTTACACCGGGGAACAATGGCCCCAGCATTTT.